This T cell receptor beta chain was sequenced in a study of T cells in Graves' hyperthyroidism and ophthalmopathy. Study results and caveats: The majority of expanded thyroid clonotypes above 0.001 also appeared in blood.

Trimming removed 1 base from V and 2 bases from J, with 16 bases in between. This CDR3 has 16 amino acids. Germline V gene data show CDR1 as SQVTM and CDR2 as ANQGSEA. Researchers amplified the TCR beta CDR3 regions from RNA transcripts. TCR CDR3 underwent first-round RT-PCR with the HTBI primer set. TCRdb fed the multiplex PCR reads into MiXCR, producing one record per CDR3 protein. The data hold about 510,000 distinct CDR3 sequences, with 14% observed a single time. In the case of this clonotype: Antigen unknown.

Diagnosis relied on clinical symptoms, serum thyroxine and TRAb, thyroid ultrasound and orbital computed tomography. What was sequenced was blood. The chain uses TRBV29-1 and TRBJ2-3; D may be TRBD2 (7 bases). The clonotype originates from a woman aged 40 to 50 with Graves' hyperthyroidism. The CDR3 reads CSVEGGGEGITDTQYF. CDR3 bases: TGCAGCGTTGAAGGAGGGGGGGAGGGCATCACAGATACGCAGTATTTT.